These T cell receptor beta chains were read from a single sample in a study of post-analysis software for immune sequencing data. TCRdb passed the PCR reads through MiXCR, listing each CDR3 protein once. The sample has about 820,000 distinct CDR3 sequences, approximately 57% seen once; the top ten hold over 4%. The source material was blood. Every receptor here comes from a girl between 5 and 17 years old with multiple sclerosis. Both conserved end residues are trimmed from each CDR3. Some rows mark clone size as missing; the rest say once, few, many or name a class of expanded clone.

clone_size v_call cdr3_aa
few TRBV7-9 ATEGTANYEQY
. TRBV24-1 ATSDTGDYGYT
. TRBV20-1 SARGGRPNSPLH
. TRBV7-3 ASSLRAKDSPLH
once TRBV29-1 SVGTQGLLPQETQY
. TRBV12-3/TRBV12-4 ASSFNGQSNYGYT
. TRBV7-2 ASSLLAIKPNNEQF
few TRBV20-1 SAGAHGAGETQY
. TRBV5-1 ASSLQGAPNTEAF
few TRBV5-5 ASSLEGPTYTGDTQY
few TRBV7-3 ASRYQREDNEQF
. TRBV27 ASSPMTKGETQY
. TRBV29-1 SVGGTGWKNTEAF
few TRBV6-5 ASKSTILGEQF
. TRBV20-1 SARDASGRTGELF
few TRBV12-3/TRBV12-4 ASSPLGVHSNQPQH
few TRBV20-1 SARDSAYGYT
. TRBV4-1 ASSQDPSGRIHNEQF
. TRBV2 ASSDPRENTGELF
. TRBV7-6 ASSLGTGGDTEAF
. TRBV9 ASSVAPLAGLGNEQF
. TRBV12-3/TRBV12-4 ASSLIGDLSTQY
once TRBV20-1 SARDSLYQETQY
. TRBV5-1 ASRETGSTDTQY